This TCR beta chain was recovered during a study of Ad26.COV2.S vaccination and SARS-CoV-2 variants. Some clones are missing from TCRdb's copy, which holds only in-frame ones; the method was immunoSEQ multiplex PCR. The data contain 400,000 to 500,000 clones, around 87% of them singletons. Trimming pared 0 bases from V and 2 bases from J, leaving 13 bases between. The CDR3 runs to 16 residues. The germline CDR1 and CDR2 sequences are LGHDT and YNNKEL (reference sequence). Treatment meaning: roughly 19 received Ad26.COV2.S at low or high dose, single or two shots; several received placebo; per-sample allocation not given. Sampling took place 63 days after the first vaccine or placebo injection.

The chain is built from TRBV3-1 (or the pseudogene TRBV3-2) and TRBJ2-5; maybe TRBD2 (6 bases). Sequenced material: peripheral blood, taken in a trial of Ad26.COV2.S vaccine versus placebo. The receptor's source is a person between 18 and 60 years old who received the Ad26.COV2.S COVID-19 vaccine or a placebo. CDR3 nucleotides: TGTGCCAGCAGCCAAGATCTAGGGGCGGGGCAAGAGACCCAGTACTTC. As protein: CASSQDLGAGQETQYF.